This is a list of T cell receptor beta chains from one sample in a study of cytomegalovirus exposure and HLA in healthy donors. TCRdb's table, derived via immunoSEQ multiplex PCR, lists solely in-frame clones and lacks some. Among 150,000 to 200,000 clones, approximately 83% were seen once, and the ten largest hold under 2%. Sequenced sample: PBMCs. The receptors were gathered from a woman under 30 in good health and CMV-seronegative. The CDR3 runs from the conserved cysteine through the conserved F or W. Fields, in order: CDR3 length, J gene, V gene, clone size, D gene, CDR3 DNA, CDR3 protein. D genes are given only for firm matches. A clone size is listed for some rows: how often the clone was seen (once, few, many), or a class if it is expanded.

11	TRBJ1-2	TRBV2	-	-	TGTGCCAGCAGTGACAGCTATGGCTACACCTTC	CASSDSYGYTF
15	TRBJ1-2	TRBV5-1	-	TRBD1	TGCGCCAGCAGCATGGGACAGGGGGCTACCTATGGCTACACCTTC	CASSMGQGATYGYTF
13	TRBJ1-1	TRBV21-1	-	-	TGTGCCAGGCCAAGGACATCGAACACTGAAGCTTTCTTT	CARPRTSNTEAFF
15	TRBJ1-5	TRBV28	few	TRBD1	TGTGCCAGCAGTCTCCGGGACAGCAGAAATCAGCCCCAGCATTTT	CASSLRDSRNQPQHF
14	TRBJ1-4	TRBV5-1	-	-	TGCGCCAGCAGCTTGGGACAGAAAGGGGAAAAACTGTTTTTT	CASSLGQKGEKLFF
14	TRBJ1-5	TRBV6-5	-	-	TGTGCCAGCAGTTACGGTCAGGTCGGTCAGCCCCAGCATTTT	CASSYGQVGQPQHF
13	TRBJ2-2	TRBV25-1	-	TRBD1	TGTGCCAGCAGGGACAGGGGGCCCGGGGAGCTGTTTTTT	CASRDRGPGELFF
17	TRBJ1-2	TRBV9	-	TRBD1	TGTGCCAGCAGCGGGGTGTTGACAGGGTCGGACAAATATGGCTACACCTTC	CASSGVLTGSDKYGYTF
14	TRBJ2-7	TRBV5-1	few	TRBD1	TGCGCCAGCAGCCCGGGACAGGCCTCCTACGAGCAGTACTTC	CASSPGQASYEQYF
20	TRBJ1-5	TRBV21-1	-	-	TGTGCCAGCAGCCGAATAAGGGGAAGGGGGGGGAAATATAGCAATCAGCCCCAGCATTTT	CASSRIRGRGGKYSNQPQHF
13	TRBJ2-7	TRBV6-5	-	-	TGTGCCAGCAGGAGGGACAACTCCTACGAGCAGTACTTC	CASRRDNSYEQYF
13	TRBJ2-7	TRBV6-5	-	TRBD1	TGTGCCAGCAGTGGACAGGGATGGGGTGAGCAGTACTTC	CASSGQGWGEQYF
15	TRBJ1-2	TRBV19	-	TRBD1	TGTGCCAGTAGTTCTGCTGGGACAGGGGCGCGGGGCTACACCTTC	CASSSAGTGARGYTF
16	TRBJ1-2	TRBV2	-	TRBD1	TGTGCCAGCAGTGCAGTTCGGGACAGGGGGTTCTATGGCTACACCTTC	CASSAVRDRGFYGYTF
14	TRBJ2-7	TRBV19	-	-	TGTGCCAGTAGAGGGAGACAGGGACTCTCGGAGCAGTACTTC	CASRGRQGLSEQYF
18	TRBJ1-1	TRBV5-6	once	TRBD1	TGTGCCAGCAGCCCGGACAGGGGAAGGGCTTTAATGAACACTGAAGCTTTCTTT	CASSPDRGRALMNTEAFF
15	TRBJ2-7	TRBV27	-	TRBD1	TGTGCCAGCAGTTTCATCCGACAGGGGGCGCGCGAGCAGTACTTC	CASSFIRQGAREQYF